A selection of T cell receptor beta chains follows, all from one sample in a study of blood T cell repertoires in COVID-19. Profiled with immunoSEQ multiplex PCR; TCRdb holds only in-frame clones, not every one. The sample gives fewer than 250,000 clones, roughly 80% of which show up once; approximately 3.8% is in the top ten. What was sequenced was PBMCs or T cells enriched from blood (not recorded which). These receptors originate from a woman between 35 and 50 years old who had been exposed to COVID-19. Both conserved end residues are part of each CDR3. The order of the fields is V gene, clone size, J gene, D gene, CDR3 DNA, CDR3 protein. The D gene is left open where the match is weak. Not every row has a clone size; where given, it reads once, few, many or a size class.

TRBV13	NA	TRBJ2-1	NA	TGTGCTACGAGGCAGATCCTGTACTACAATGAGCAGTTCTTC	CATRQILYYNEQFF
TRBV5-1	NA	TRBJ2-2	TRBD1	TGCGCCAGCAGCCCAGCAAGACAGGGTACCGGGGAGCTGTTTTTT	CASSPARQGTGELFF
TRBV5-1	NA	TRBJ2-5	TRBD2	TGCGCCAGCAGCGACGGGACTAGCGTGGGAGAGACCCAGTACTTC	CASSDGTSVGETQYF
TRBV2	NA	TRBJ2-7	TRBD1	TGTGCCAATACCCTACAGGGGAATGTCGACGAGCAGTACTTC	CANTLQGNVDEQYF
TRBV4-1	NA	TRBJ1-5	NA	TGCGCCAGCAGCCAAGGAGAGGGCAAGGGACAGCCCCAGCATTTT	CASSQGEGKGQPQHF
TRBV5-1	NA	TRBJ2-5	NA	TGCGCCAGCAGCCTCCGGGACACCACCAGGATGGGGGAGACCCAGTACTTC	CASSLRDTTRMGETQYF
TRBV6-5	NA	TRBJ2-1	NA	TGTGCCAGCACCAAACTCGGGGTCCATGAGCAGTTCTTC	CASTKLGVHEQFF
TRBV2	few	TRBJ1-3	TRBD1	TGTGCCAGCAGCCTCAACGTGGGGACAGGGGGTGGAAACACCATATATTTT	CASSLNVGTGGGNTIYF
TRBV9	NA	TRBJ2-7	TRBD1	TGTGCCAGCAGCGCCACAGGGGTCTCCTACGAGCAGTACTTC	CASSATGVSYEQYF
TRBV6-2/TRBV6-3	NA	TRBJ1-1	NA	TGTGCCAGCAGTTACCCCGGGTGGGAAGCTTTCTTT	CASSYPGWEAFF
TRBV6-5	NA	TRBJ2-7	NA	TGTGCCAGCAGTCGGGGGGCGGGTGAGCAGTACTTC	CASSRGAGEQYF
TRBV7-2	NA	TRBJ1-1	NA	TGTGCCAGCAGCTTCGAGGCGAACACTGAAGCTTTCTTT	CASSFEANTEAFF
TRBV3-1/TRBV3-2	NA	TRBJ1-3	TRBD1	TGTGCCAGCAGCTTACGTCTGACAGGGACAGGAAACACCATATATTTT	CASSLRLTGTGNTIYF
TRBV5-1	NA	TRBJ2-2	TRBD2	TGCGCCAGCAGCTTTCTCGGGGGGGCATCCGGGGAGCTGTTTTTT	CASSFLGGASGELFF
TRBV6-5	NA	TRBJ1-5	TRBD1	TGTGCCACGGCCGGGACAGGGGATCAGCCCCAGCATTTT	CATAGTGDQPQHF
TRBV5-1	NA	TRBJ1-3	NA	TGCGCCAGCAGCCACGACCTAACCGCGGGGGCTAGAAACACCATATATTTT	CASSHDLTAGARNTIYF
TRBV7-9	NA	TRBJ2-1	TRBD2	TGTGCCAGCAGCCCCGGGACTAGAGACAATGAGCAGTTCTTC	CASSPGTRDNEQFF
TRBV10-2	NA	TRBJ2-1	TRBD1	TGCGCCAGCAGTGAGTTCGGGACAGGGGGCTACAATGAGCAGTTCTTC	CASSEFGTGGYNEQFF
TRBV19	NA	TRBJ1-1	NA	TGTGCCAGTAGTATGGCGTCACCAGGGTTAGGGTCGGGTCCGATCACTGAAGCTTTCTTT	CASSMASPGLGSGPITEAFF
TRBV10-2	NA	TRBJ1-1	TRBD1	TGCGCCAGCAGGGAGGGGGCGGACCCGAACACTGAAGCTTTCTTT	CASREGADPNTEAFF
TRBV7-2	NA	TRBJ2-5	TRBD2	TGTGCCAGCAGCCAGGGACTAGACAAGAGAACCCAGTACTTC	CASSQGLDKRTQYF
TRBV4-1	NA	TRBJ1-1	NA	TGCGCCAGCAGCCAGAGGGCGGGGCTCACTGAAGCTTTCTTT	CASSQRAGLTEAFF
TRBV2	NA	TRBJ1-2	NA	TGTGCCAGCCAGCTGCAGCCCCTCGGGGTGGTTGGCTACACCTTC	CASQLQPLGVVGYTF
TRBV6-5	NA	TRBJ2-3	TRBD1	TGTGCCAGCAGTTGGACAGGGAAAGATACGCAGTATTTT	CASSWTGKDTQYF
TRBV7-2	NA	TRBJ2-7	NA	TGTGCCAGCAGCTCCGGGATACTCTACGAGCAGTACTTC	CASSSGILYEQYF
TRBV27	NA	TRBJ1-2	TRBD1	TGTGCCAGCAGTCCGGGACAGAATAACTATGGCTACACCTTC	CASSPGQNNYGYTF
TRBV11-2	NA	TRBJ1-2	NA	TGTGCCAGCAGCCAAGGAGGGGTGGCGAGTGGCTACACCTTC	CASSQGGVASGYTF
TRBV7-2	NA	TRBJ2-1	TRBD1	TGTGCCAGCAGCTCACAGGGGGGTTCCTACAATGAGCAGTTCTTC	CASSSQGGSYNEQFF
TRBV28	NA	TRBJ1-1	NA	TGTGCCAGCAGTTTAAGGGAGGAAGCTTTCTTT	CASSLREEAFF
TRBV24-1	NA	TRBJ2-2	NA	TGTGCCACCAGTGAAACACAGATCACCGGGGAGCTGTTTTTT	CATSETQITGELFF
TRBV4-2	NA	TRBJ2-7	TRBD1	TGTGCCAGCAGCCCTTCCATGGACAGGCCCCCCTACGAGCAGTACTTC	CASSPSMDRPPYEQYF
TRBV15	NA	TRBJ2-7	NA	TGTGCCACCAGCAGAGCGAGGCAGGGGGGATACGAGCAGTACTTC	CATSRARQGGYEQYF
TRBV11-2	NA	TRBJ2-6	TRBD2	TGTGCCAGCAGCTTAAGCGGGGGGTCTGGGGCCAACGTCCTGACTTTC	CASSLSGGSGANVLTF
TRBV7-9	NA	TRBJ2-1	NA	TGTGCCAGCTTCGCTGACTTCCCTAAGGGGGAGCAGTTCTTC	CASFADFPKGEQFF
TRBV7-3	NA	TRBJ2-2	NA	TGTGCCAGCAGCCTCTCGAATGCGTGGAACACCGGGGAGCTGTTTTTT	CASSLSNAWNTGELFF
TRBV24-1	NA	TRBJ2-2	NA	TGTGCCACCAGTGATTTTCGGCAGGGGGGGAACACCGGGGAGCTGTTTTTT	CATSDFRQGGNTGELFF
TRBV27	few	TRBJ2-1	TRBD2	TGTGCCAGCAGTTTACGGCGGGGGGGCAATGAGCAGTTCTTC	CASSLRRGGNEQFF
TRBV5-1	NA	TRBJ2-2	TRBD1	TGCGCCAGCAGCTCCACTTCCCCGGGGACAGATTCCACCGGGGAGCTGTTTTTT	CASSSTSPGTDSTGELFF
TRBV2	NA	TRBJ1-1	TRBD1	TGTGCCAGCAGGGACCTCCGGGACAGGGGTTTGGGTACTGAAGCTTTCTTT	CASRDLRDRGLGTEAFF
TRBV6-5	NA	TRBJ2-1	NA	TGTGCCAGCAGTTACGGTAGAAGGGGCTCCTACAATGAGCAGTTCTTC	CASSYGRRGSYNEQFF
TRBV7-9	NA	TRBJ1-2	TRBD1	TGTGCCAGCAGCCCACCGGGACAGCGGATCTATGGCTACACCTTC	CASSPPGQRIYGYTF
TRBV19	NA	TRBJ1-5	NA	TGTGCCAGTAGTGAGGACAATCAGCCCCAGCATTTT	CASSEDNQPQHF
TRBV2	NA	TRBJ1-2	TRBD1	TGTGCCAGCGACAGGGGGGAGTATGGCTACACCTTC	CASDRGEYGYTF
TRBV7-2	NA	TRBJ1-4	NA	TGTGCCAGCAGCTTACGTGCAACTAATGAAAAACTGTTTTTT	CASSLRATNEKLFF
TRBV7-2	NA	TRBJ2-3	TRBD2	TGTGCCAGCAGCCAGTCGGGGGGGGCCGGCACAGATACGCAGTATTTT	CASSQSGGAGTDTQYF
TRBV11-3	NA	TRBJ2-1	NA	TGTGCCAGCAGCCAAGGGGGGGGCCATTACAATGAGCAGTTCTTC	CASSQGGGHYNEQFF
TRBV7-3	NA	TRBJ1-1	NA	TGTGCCAGCAGCTTATCTGGGAGGGGTGAAGCTTTCTTT	CASSLSGRGEAFF
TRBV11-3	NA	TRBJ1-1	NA	TGTGCCAGCAGCTTAGGCGGAGGAGGTGCTGAAGCTTTCTTT	CASSLGGGGAEAFF
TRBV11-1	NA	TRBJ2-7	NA	TGTGCCAGCAGCTTAAATGGACAGCTAACTATTACGTACTTC	CASSLNGQLTITYF
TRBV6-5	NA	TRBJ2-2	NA	TGTGCCAGCAGTTACTCGGCGGACAGCCGTACCGGGGAGCTGTTTTTT	CASSYSADSRTGELFF
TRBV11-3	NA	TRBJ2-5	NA	TGTGCCAGCAGCCCCGACTTTAGGGAGACCCAGTACTTC	CASSPDFRETQYF